The entry that follows covers one T cell receptor beta chain sequence. These data belong to a study of blood T cell repertoires in COVID-19. The overall study: Sources were T cells, B-cell-depleted T cells, or PBMCs; the material itself was cDNA or gDNA.

In the original workflow: Amplification with reference gene primers provided the estimates of nucleated cell counts. Clones were read by immunoSEQ multiplex PCR, and TCRdb kept only the in-frame ones, dropping some. V and J calls plus clone size are reproduced from that table; the DNA served to infer D and trimming. The data show approximately 120,000 clones, with around 89% seen just once and roughly 19% held by the top ten. The CDR3 has 15 residues. The J segment lost 5 bases and the V segment lost 2 bases, leaving 5 bases of the junction unmatched. Looked up from germline, CDR1 is MNHNS and CDR2 is SASEGT.

Sequenced input: peripheral blood. The V gene is TRBV6-1, the J gene TRBJ2-1, with 8 positions matching TRBD1. The receptor's source is a human donor with acute or convalescent COVID-19. The donor label of this sample is uncertain. The CDR3 sequence is CASSESGGPNNEQFF. The CDR3 DNA follows: TGTGCCAGCAGTGAATCAGGGGGCCCTAACAATGAGCAGTTCTTC.